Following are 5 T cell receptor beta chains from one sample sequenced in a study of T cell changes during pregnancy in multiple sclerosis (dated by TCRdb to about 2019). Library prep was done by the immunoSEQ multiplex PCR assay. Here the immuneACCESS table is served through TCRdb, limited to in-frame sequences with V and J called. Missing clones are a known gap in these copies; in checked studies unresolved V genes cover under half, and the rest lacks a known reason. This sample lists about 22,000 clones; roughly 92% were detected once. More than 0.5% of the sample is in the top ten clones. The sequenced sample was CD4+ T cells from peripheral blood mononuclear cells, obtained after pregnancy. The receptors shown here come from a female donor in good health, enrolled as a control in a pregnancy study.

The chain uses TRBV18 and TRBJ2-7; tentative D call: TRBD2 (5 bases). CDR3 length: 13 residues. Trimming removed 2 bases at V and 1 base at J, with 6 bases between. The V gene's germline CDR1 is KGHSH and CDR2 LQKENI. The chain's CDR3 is CASSPAGSYEQYF. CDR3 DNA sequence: TGTGCCAGCTCACCAGCGGGTTCCTACGAGCAGTACTTC. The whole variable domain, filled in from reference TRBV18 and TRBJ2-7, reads NAGVMQNPRHLVRRRGQEARLRCSPMKGHSHVYWYRQLPEEGLKFMVYLQKENIIDESGMPKERFSAEFPKEGPSILRIQQVVRGDSAAYFCASSPAGSYEQYFGPGTRLTVT.

In nucleotides, the CDR3 is TGTGCCAGCTCAGCGGGGGCCTTATACAATGAGCAGTTCTTC. Translated: CASSAGALYNEQFF. The chain is built from TRBV18 and TRBJ2-1, with TRBD2 as a possible D gene (7 bases). This CDR3 region has 14 residues. Looked up from germline, CDR1 is KGHSH and CDR2 is LQKENI. Trimming shortened V by 5 bases and J by 4 bases, and 12 bases separated the two germline ends.

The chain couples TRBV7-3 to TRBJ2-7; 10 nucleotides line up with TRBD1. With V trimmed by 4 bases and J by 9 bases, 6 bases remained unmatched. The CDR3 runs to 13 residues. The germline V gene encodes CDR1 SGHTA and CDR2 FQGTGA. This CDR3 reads CASSSGQGKVQYF. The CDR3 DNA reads TGTGCCAGCAGCTCGGGACAGGGGAAGGTGCAGTACTTC.

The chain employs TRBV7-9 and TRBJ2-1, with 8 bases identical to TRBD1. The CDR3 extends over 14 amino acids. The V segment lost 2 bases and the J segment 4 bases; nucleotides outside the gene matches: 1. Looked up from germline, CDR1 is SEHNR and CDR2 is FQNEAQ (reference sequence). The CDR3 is CASSLRTGYNEQFF. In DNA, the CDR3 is TGTGCCAGCAGCTTAAGGACAGGGTACAATGAGCAGTTCTTC.

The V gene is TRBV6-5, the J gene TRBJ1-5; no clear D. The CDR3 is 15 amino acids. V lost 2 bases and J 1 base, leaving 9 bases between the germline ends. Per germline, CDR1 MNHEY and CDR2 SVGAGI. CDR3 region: CASSYRGNSNQPQHF. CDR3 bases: TGTGCCAGCAGTTACCGGGGTAACAGCAATCAGCCCCAGCATTTT.